The rows below give T cell receptor beta chains drawn from one sample of a study of breast tumors, draining lymph nodes, adjacent tissues. TCRdb reprocessed the multiplex PCR reads via MiXCR and lists one record per CDR3 protein. The data hold 150,000 to 250,000 distinct CDR3 sequences, with approximately 31% observed a single time. The sequencing input was axillary lymph node tissue. These receptors came from a female donor with breast cancer. Some clones in this sample may be carry-over from other donors' samples. CDR3s leave out the opening cysteine and the closing phenylalanine or tryptophan.

J: TRBJ1-4; V: TRBV6-1; CDR3: ASSETGQGSTNEKLF
J: TRBJ1-5; V: TRBV5-6; CDR3: ASSLSGNRQPQH
J: TRBJ2-1; V: TRBV7-2; CDR3: ASSLAPSGGGNEQF
J: TRBJ1-1; V: TRBV6-1; CDR3: ASKYGRNTEAF
J: TRBJ1-1; V: TRBV7-8; CDR3: ASSFQETEAF
J: TRBJ2-7; V: TRBV5-1; CDR3: ASSLRPENYEQY
J: TRBJ2-7; V: TRBV27; CDR3: ASSTGGRIPPYEQY
J: TRBJ2-5; V: TRBV5-1; CDR3: ASSPGLAGGGETQY
J: TRBJ2-3; V: TRBV10-2; CDR3: ASRASGNADTQY
J: TRBJ2-3; V: TRBV6-2/TRBV6-3; CDR3: ASSPRPTDTQY
J: TRBJ2-7; V: TRBV4-3; CDR3: ASSFLAGEQY
J: TRBJ2-2; V: TRBV4-1; CDR3: ASSQPRLAVNTGELF
J: TRBJ1-2; V: TRBV4-1; CDR3: ASSQDLWTADGYT
J: TRBJ2-5; V: TRBV18; CDR3: ASSLNDIETQY
J: TRBJ2-1; V: TRBV20-1; CDR3: SATKGTLPYNEQF
J: TRBJ1-2; V: TRBV6-2/TRBV6-3; CDR3: ASRIDAGTGDRYGYT
J: TRBJ1-3; V: TRBV20-1; CDR3: SAAIGGGRRNTIY
J: TRBJ2-4; V: TRBV7-2; CDR3: ASSLDAVLAKNIQY
J: TRBJ2-7; V: TRBV12-3/TRBV12-4; CDR3: ASSLGDRGTYEQY
J: TRBJ2-2; V: TRBV24-1; CDR3: ATSDWTANTGELF